The next 27 T cell receptor beta chains were all read from a single sample in a study of blood T cell repertoires in COVID-19. The table came from immunoSEQ multiplex PCR; TCRdb's copy has only in-frame clones and leaves some out. Of 300,000 to 350,000 clones in the sample, about nine tenths are singletons; the top ten hold about 2%. Specimen: peripheral blood. The receptor set was obtained from a man between 18 and 29 years old with active or convalescent COVID-19.

This clone was seen a handful of times. The CDR3 nucleotides are TGTGCCAGTAGTATTCTTGGGGCGAAAGAGACCCAGTACTTC. Its protein product is CASSILGAKETQYF. The gene calls are TRBV19 and TRBJ2-5; D may be TRBD1 (5 bases). In germline, CDR1 is LNHDA, CDR2 SQIVND (reference sequence). V was trimmed by 3 bases and J by 3 bases, leaving 11 bases between them. This CDR3 comprises 14 residues.

DNA for the CDR3: TGTGCCAGCAGCTTGGGGTTACTTACCCAAGAGACCCAGTACTTC. Amino acid sequence: CASSLGLLTQETQYF. This chain joins TRBV5-6 and TRBJ2-5; D remains ambiguous. Trimming shortened V by 0 bases and J by 1 base, and 10 bases separated the two germline ends. The CDR3 runs 15 residues. CDR1 and CDR2 (germline): SGHDT, YYEEEE.

The rearrangement joins TRBV15 to TRBJ1-1; TRBD1 matches 7 bases. This CDR3 spans 15 amino acids. The J segment lost 3 bases and the V segment lost 1 base, leaving 5 bases of the junction unmatched. Germline CDR1 LNHNV, CDR2 YYDKDF (reference sequence). Here the CDR3 DNA reads TGTGCCACCAGCAGAGTGGGACAGTATGACACTGAAGCTTTCTTT. This sequence encodes CATSRVGQYDTEAFF.

The chain is built from TRBV30 and TRBJ2-7, with D possibly TRBD1 on 7 matching bases. The CDR3 consists of 15 residues. The V and J ends lost 3 bases and 4 bases respectively, with 19 bases between them. Germline-derived CDR1 and CDR2 are GTSNPN and SVGIG (reference sequence). CDR3 sequence (DNA): TGTGCCTGGAGGGGGCAGGGGGGAAGGGATTACGAGCAGTACTTC. This gives the protein CAWRGQGGRDYEQYF.

To note about this clone: Other DNA sequences in this specimen translate into the identical CDR3. The J gene is TRBJ1-2, the V gene TRBV27, with TRBD1 as a possible D gene (6 bases). Trimming took off 5 bases at V and 5 bases at J, with 9 bases between the two ends. The germline gives CDR1 MNHEY, CDR2 SMNVEV (reference sequence). The CDR3 runs 12 residues. The CDR3, as DNA: TGTGCCAGCAGTAGTCAGGGGTATGGCTACACCTTC. The encoded protein is CASSSQGYGYTF.

CDR3 loop: CASGLASSQGAEAFF. The DNA of the CDR3 is TGTGCTAGTGGTTTGGCTTCCTCCCAGGGGGCTGAAGCTTTCTTT. The chain carries TRBV12-5 and TRBJ1-1; TRBD1 aligns across 7 bases. Per germline, CDR1 LGHNT and CDR2 FRNRAP. The V gene end was trimmed by 1 base and the J gene end by 6 bases; junction bases not matched to a gene: 8. This CDR3 region has 15 residues.

The rearrangement joins TRBV2 to TRBJ2-7, with 15 bases identical to TRBD2. V trimming: 6 bases; J trimming: 10 bases; junction bases outside the gene matches: 10. This CDR3 comprises 15 residues. Germline loops: CDR1 SNHLY, CDR2 FYNNEI. The CDR3 nucleotides read TGTGCCAGCAGCGCCTGGACTAGCGGGGGGGAGAAACAGTACTTC. It encodes CASSAWTSGGEKQYF.

V usage is TRBV29-1 and J usage is TRBJ2-1, with D uncertain. In germline, CDR1 is SQVTM, CDR2 ANQGSEA. Trimming removed 5 bases at V and 0 bases at J, with 8 bases between. This CDR3 region has 13 residues. The CDR3 here is CSVFPSSYNEQFF. CDR3 nucleotides: TGCAGCGTTTTTCCTTCCTCCTACAATGAGCAGTTCTTC.

The chain uses TRBV25-1 and TRBJ1-2; D might be TRBD1 (5 bases). V was cut by 2 bases and J by 7 bases, with 11 bases left in between. Germline values: CDR1 MGHDK, CDR2 SYGVNS. This CDR3 region has 13 residues. CDR3 loop: CASSEGGVSGYTF. CDR3 sequence (DNA): TGTGCCAGCAGTGAAGGGGGGGTGAGTGGCTACACCTTC.

In DNA form, the CDR3 reads TGCGCCAGCAGCCAATCCGGGACTAGCGGGATTGATACGCAGTATTTT. This gives the protein CASSQSGTSGIDTQYF. This rearrangement joins TRBV4-1 to TRBJ2-3; 13 bases line up with TRBD2. J lost 6 bases, V lost 2 bases, and 5 bases had no gene match. The CDR3 is 16 amino acids. The germline V gene encodes CDR1 MGHRA and CDR2 YSYEKL.

This clone was observed a handful of times. The gene calls are TRBV6-1 and TRBJ2-7; 10 bases map to TRBD1. Germline V gene lookup returns CDR1 MNHNS and CDR2 SASEGT. With V trimmed by 2 bases and J by 4 bases, 8 bases remained unmatched. The CDR3 length is 16 residues. The CDR3 DNA follows: TGTGCCAGCAGTGAATCCGGGACAGGGGTTCTTTACGAGCAGTACTTC. This codes for CASSESGTGVLYEQYF.

This clone came up a few times. The chain carries TRBV7-9 and TRBJ2-7; D call uncertain. Trimming stripped 6 bases from V and 2 bases from J, with 14 bases between. This CDR3 has 14 amino acids. CDR1 is SEHNR, CDR2 FQNEAQ, per germline (reference sequence). The CDR3 is CASSPLLSTYEQYF. Written as DNA, the CDR3 is TGTGCCAGCAGTCCCCTCCTATCAACCTACGAGCAGTACTTC. Using reference TRBV7-9 and TRBJ2-7 for the parts outside the CDR3, the full variable domain is DTGVSQNPRHKITKRGQNVTFRCDPISEHNRLYWYRQTLGQGPEFLTYFQNEAQLEKSRLLSDRFSAERPKGSFSTLEIQRTEQGDSAMYLCASSPLLSTYEQYFGPGTRLTVT.

The CDR3 spells CASQDSLSYEQYF. CDR3 nucleotide sequence: TGTGCCAGTCAGGACAGTCTGTCCTACGAGCAGTACTTC. The V and J genes are TRBV18 and TRBJ2-7; TRBD1 might be the D (6 bases). V was trimmed by 9 bases and J by 1 base, leaving 13 bases between them. Germline loops: CDR1 KGHSH, CDR2 LQKENI. CDR3 size: 13 residues.

The chain joins TRBV18 to TRBJ2-2, with a possible D match to TRBD1 (7 bases). CDR1 is KGHSH, CDR2 LQKENI, per germline. V was clipped by 6 bases and J by 0 bases, with 8 bases between them. This CDR3 has 14 amino acids. The chain's CDR3 is CASSRGANTGELFF. For the CDR3, the DNA is TGTGCCAGCTCCAGGGGGGCGAACACCGGGGAGCTGTTTTTT. Based on the CDR3 plus reference TRBV18 and TRBJ2-2, the full variable domain is NAGVMQNPRHLVRRRGQEARLRCSPMKGHSHVYWYRQLPEEGLKFMVYLQKENIIDESGMPKERFSAEFPKEGPSILRIQQVVRGDSAAYFCASSRGANTGELFFGEGSRLTVL.

The V call is TRBV5-1, the J call TRBJ2-2, with D perhaps matching TRBD2 (6 bases). CDR1 and CDR2 (germline): SGHRS, YFSETQ. CDR3 length equals 16 residues. V was clipped by 5 bases and J by 2 bases, with 16 bases between them. CDR3 in DNA: TGCGCCAGCAGTGCCCTCTGGGAGGACAACACCGGGGAGCTGTTTTTT. Translating gives CASSALWEDNTGELFF.

This chain joins TRBV28 and TRBJ2-4, with D perhaps TRBD1 (5 bases). The germline V and J ends were trimmed by 5 bases and 1 base, with 6 bases remaining between them. From germline, CDR1 is MDHEN and CDR2 SYDVKM. The CDR3 is 13 amino acids. The CDR3 spells CASSPGAKNIQYF. CDR3 sequence (DNA): TGTGCCAGCAGTCCAGGGGCCAAAAACATTCAGTACTTC. Combining the CDR3 with reference TRBV28 and TRBJ2-4 gives the whole variable domain DVKVTQSSRYLVKRTGEKVFLECVQDMDHENMFWYRQDPGLGLRLIYFSYDVKMKEKGDIPEGYSVSREKKERFSLILESASTNQTSMYLCASSPGAKNIQYFGAGTRLSVL.

The chain joins TRBV11-2 to TRBJ2-3, with TRBD1 as a possible D gene (5 bases). Trimming shortened V by 5 bases and J by 1 base, and 10 bases separated the two germline ends. CDR1 is SGHAT, CDR2 FQNNGV, per germline. The CDR3 runs to 14 residues. CDR3: CASSLIGGTDTQYF. The CDR3 bases are TGTGCCAGCAGCCTAATAGGGGGCACAGATACGCAGTATTTT.

To note about this clone: The conserved final phenylalanine or tryptophan is absent from the CDR3, which likely points to a read error. The DNA is omitted, as the CDR3 cannot be located on it reliably, and the CDR3 follows TCRdb's listing. The chain has TRBV19 and TRBJ1-1; the table's TRBD1 call for D was not verified on the DNA. From its first to its last residue, the CDR3 has 8 amino acids. Germline lookup yields CDR1 LNHDA and CDR2 SQIVND (reference sequence). The CDR3 is CASSTGPA.

This chain uses TRBV10-2 with TRBJ1-5, with 7 positions matching TRBD1. Germline CDR1 is WSHSY and CDR2 is SAAADI. The CDR3 sequence is 16 residues long. Trimming took 3 bases from V and 2 from J; bases not matched to a gene: 7. The CDR3 loop is CASSDYAGGGNQPQHF. CDR3 DNA sequence: TGCGCCAGCAGTGATTATGCAGGGGGAGGCAATCAGCCCCAGCATTTT.

The gene calls are TRBV3-1 (or the pseudogene TRBV3-2) and TRBJ2-7, with 9 positions matching TRBD2. After removal of 4 bases from V and 3 bases from J, the junction contained 4 bases not matched to a gene. This CDR3 is 14 amino acids long. Germline lookup yields CDR1 LGHDT and CDR2 YNNKEL (reference sequence). The CDR3 is CASSPRTSDYEQYF. CDR3 nucleotides: TGTGCCAGCAGCCCTAGGACTAGCGACTACGAGCAGTACTTC.

The rearrangement joins TRBV28 to TRBJ1-1; no reliable D call. Trimming cost V 6 bases and J 4 bases, with 12 bases left between them. The CDR3 is 13 amino acids. The germline gives CDR1 MDHEN, CDR2 SYDVKM. The CDR3, as DNA: TGTGCCAGCAGCTCGAGCTTATTCACTGAAGCTTTCTTT. The encoded protein is CASSSSLFTEAFF.

The chain couples TRBV2 to TRBJ2-1, with a possible D match to TRBD2 (6 bases). The V end was cut by 8 bases, the J end by 7 bases, with 15 bases between. Looked up from germline, CDR1 is SNHLY and CDR2 is FYNNEI. The CDR3 has 13 residues. The CDR3 is CASETSRGNEQFF. CDR3 in DNA: TGTGCCAGCGAGACTAGTCGTGGAAATGAGCAGTTCTTC.

The J gene is TRBJ1-1, the V gene TRBV10-2; D may be TRBD1 (5 bases). V lost 8 bases to trimming and J lost 3 bases, with 13 bases between them. Germline CDR1 reads WSHSY; CDR2 reads SAAADI. This CDR3 comprises 13 residues. In nucleotides, the CDR3 is TGCGCCAGCGGGTCAGGGCTTGACACTGAAGCTTTCTTT. It encodes CASGSGLDTEAFF.

This chain links TRBV27 with TRBJ1-2; TRBD1 is a possible D gene (5 bases). This CDR3 has 12 amino acids. The germline V gene has CDR1 MNHEY and CDR2 SMNVEV (reference sequence). Trimming took off 5 bases at V and 7 bases at J, with 11 bases between the two ends. The CDR3 here is CASSAGRFGYTF. The CDR3 coding sequence is TGTGCCAGCAGTGCGGGGCGTTTTGGCTACACCTTC.

The chain combines TRBV5-5 with TRBJ1-1, with 8 positions matching TRBD1. The CDR3 extends over 13 amino acids. Germline CDR1 SGHKS, CDR2 YYEKEE (reference sequence). The trim removed 3 bases at V and 8 bases at J, leaving 6 bases unmatched. The DNA of the CDR3 is TGTGCCAGCAGCTATAACAGGGGGTTAGAAGCTTTCTTT. Protein: CASSYNRGLEAFF.

The chain recombines TRBV28 with TRBJ1-1, with a tentative D call TRBD1 (5 bases). This CDR3 is 12 amino acids long. CDR1 is MDHEN and CDR2 is SYDVKM in the germline V gene. V lost 4 bases and J lost 7, with 10 bases in between. The CDR3 sequence is CASSSETDEAFF. The CDR3 DNA sequence: TGTGCCAGCAGTTCTGAGACAGATGAAGCTTTCTTT.

The chain uses TRBV5-1 and TRBJ1-2; D perhaps matches TRBD1 (6 bases). V was shortened by 2 bases and J by 4 bases, with 12 bases between the two germline ends. Per germline, CDR1 SGHRS and CDR2 YFSETQ. The CDR3 is 14 amino acids. CDR3 in DNA: TGCGCCAGCAGCTTTAGGACAGACCTCTATGGCTACACCTTC. Translated, it gives CASSFRTDLYGYTF. Full variable domain (rest looked up from reference TRBV5-1 and TRBJ1-2): KAGVTQTPRYLIKTRGQQVTLSCSPISGHRSVSWYQQTPGQGLQFLFEYFSETQRNKGNFPGRFSGRQFSNSRSEMNVSTLELGDSALYLCASSFRTDLYGYTFGSGTRLTVV.